Presented here are 25 T cell receptor beta chains from one specimen sequenced in a study of control samples from healthy donors and cancer patients. The assay was immunoSEQ multiplex PCR, and TCRdb's table has in-frame clones only and misses some. The sample contains 130,000 or so clones, about nine tenths of which appear only once. Sample: blood. These TCRs come from a middle-aged man in good health.

CDR3 protein: CASLGAWNQPQHF. CDR3 bases: TGTGCCAGTTTGGGGGCTTGGAATCAGCCCCAGCATTTT. V usage is TRBV19 and J usage is TRBJ1-5; D is perhaps TRBD1 (6 bases). The V end was cut by 8 bases, the J end by 4 bases, with 12 bases between. CDR1 and CDR2 from the germline V gene are LNHDA and SQIVND (reference sequence). There are 13 residues in the CDR3.

The genes are TRBV12-3 or TRBV12-4 and TRBJ1-3, with a weak D call TRBD1 (5 bases). With 11 bases removed from V and 0 bases from J, the gap between germline ends came to 11 bases. The CDR3 is 13 amino acids. The CDR3, as DNA: TGTGCCGCAGGGCCCAGCTCTGGAAACACCATATATTTT. Protein product: CAAGPSSGNTIYF.

V usage is TRBV4-3 and J usage is TRBJ1-2; D perhaps matches TRBD1 (6 bases). The V end lost 1 base, the J end lost 10 bases, and 16 bases lay between the germline ends. This CDR3 contains 14 residues. Germline CDR1 reads LGHNA; CDR2 reads YSLEER. Here the CDR3 DNA reads TGCGCCAGCAGCCAAGGGCCAGATTCAGGGGACTACACCTTC. Translation gives CASSQGPDSGDYTF.

This chain joins TRBV6-5 and TRBJ1-1; D is ambiguous. This CDR3 is built from 12 residues. Germline assignment: CDR1 MNHEY and CDR2 SVGAGI. The V gene lost 9 bases and the J gene lost 6 bases, with 14 bases spanning the gap. This chain's CDR3 is CASWRLRAEAFF. CDR3 nucleotides: TGTGCCAGTTGGCGGCTTAGAGCTGAAGCTTTCTTT.

This chain links TRBV2 with TRBJ2-3; the D gene could be TRBD1 or TRBD2 (6 bases each). V was trimmed by 11 bases and J by 2 bases, leaving 14 bases between them. This CDR3 has 13 amino acids. The germline gives CDR1 SNHLY, CDR2 FYNNEI. CDR3 residues: CAGGGSHTDTQYF. As DNA, the CDR3 is TGTGCCGGAGGGGGTTCCCACACAGATACGCAGTATTTT.

The V and J genes are TRBV27 and TRBJ1-1, with a tentative D call TRBD1 (5 bases). Trimming pared 10 bases from V and 0 bases from J, leaving 24 bases between. The germline CDR1 and CDR2 sequences are MNHEY and SMNVEV (reference sequence). The CDR3 has 17 residues. CDR3 loop: CANSQRGTLDMNTEAFF. In DNA form, the CDR3 reads TGTGCCAATTCCCAGCGCGGGACCCTCGACATGAACACTGAAGCTTTCTTT.

The chain links TRBV7-2 to TRBJ2-7, with unresolved D. Germline assignment: CDR1 SGHTA and CDR2 FQGNSA. The CDR3 sequence is 16 residues long. With 5 bases removed from V and 0 bases from J, the gap between germline ends came to 17 bases. The CDR3 region has the DNA TGTGCCAGCAGCGTAACCGCCGGATTGAGCTCCTACGAGCAGTACTTC. Translating it yields CASSVTAGLSSYEQYF.

This chain uses TRBV6-5 with TRBJ2-7, with TRBD1 identical over 9 bases. The germline CDR1 and CDR2 sequences are MNHEY and SVGAGI. The CDR3 totals 16 residues. The trim removed 2 bases at V and 5 bases at J, leaving 10 bases unmatched. The CDR3 coding sequence is TGTGCCAGCAGTTACGAGTACGGGGACAGGGTCAACGAGCAGTACTTC. This sequence encodes CASSYEYGDRVNEQYF.

V is TRBV24-1 and J is TRBJ1-5; D is uncertain. Germline CDR1 is KGHDR and CDR2 is SFDVKD. The CDR3 is 15 residues long. Trimming took off 4 bases at V and 2 bases at J, with 11 bases between the two ends. The CDR3 nucleotides read TGTGCCACCAGTGAAGGGTTAATGGGCAATCAGCCCCAGCATTTT. Amino acids: CATSEGLMGNQPQHF.

This chain joins TRBV4-1 and TRBJ1-5; TRBD1 matches at 9 bases. Germline loops: CDR1 MGHRA, CDR2 YSYEKL. V dropped 5 bases and J dropped 5; count of bases not matched to a gene: 10. There are 16 residues in the CDR3. CDR3 bases: TGCGCCAGCAGCTATACACCGGGACAGGGTGATCAGCCCCAGCATTTT. Its protein product is CASSYTPGQGDQPQHF.

CDR3 amino acids: CASSLQGTGHNQPQHF. CDR3 DNA sequence: TGTGCCAGCAGCTTACAGGGGACGGGACACAATCAGCCCCAGCATTTT. The V and J genes are TRBV7-2 and TRBJ1-5; perhaps TRBD1 as D (6 bases). This CDR3 spans 16 amino acids. The V end was cut by 2 bases, the J end by 3 bases, with 14 bases between. Germline V gene data show CDR1 as SGHTA and CDR2 as FQGNSA.

The chain recombines TRBV6-5 with TRBJ1-2; D gene ambiguous. Between the trimmed V and J ends, which lost 5 bases and 0 bases, there was a span of 4 bases. The CDR3 sequence is 12 residues long. Germline V gene sequence: CDR1 MNHEY, CDR2 SVGAGI. CDR3 in DNA: TGTGCCAGCAGTCGCACTAACTATGGCTACACCTTC. Its translation: CASSRTNYGYTF.

The chain combines TRBV18 with TRBJ1-3, with a weak D call TRBD1 (6 bases). Germline-derived CDR1 and CDR2 are KGHSH and LQKENI. The CDR3 sequence is 15 residues long. V gave up 3 bases and J gave up 4 bases, with 13 bases separating them. The CDR3 region has the DNA TGTGCCAGCTCACCTGGACAGAGGGTCGGAAACACCATATATTTT. Encoded protein: CASSPGQRVGNTIYF.

This chain connects TRBV16 to TRBJ1-4; a possible D gene is TRBD1 (6 bases). The CDR3 length is 15 residues. With 1 base removed from V and 7 bases from J, the gap between germline ends came to 13 bases. Germline values: CDR1 KGHSY, CDR2 FQNENV. The CDR3 loop reads CASSQWGRGVEKLFF. CDR3 nucleotide sequence: TGTGCCAGCAGCCAATGGGGCAGGGGAGTTGAAAAACTGTTTTTT.

This chain joins TRBV18 and TRBJ2-6, with 12 nucleotides matching TRBD1. Germline-derived CDR1 and CDR2 are KGHSH and LQKENI. Trimming removed 6 bases from V and 4 bases from J; junction bases left unmatched: 7. The length of the CDR3 is 17 residues. The CDR3 spells CASSQGQGALGANVLTF. The CDR3 coding sequence is TGTGCCAGCTCGCAGGGACAGGGGGCGCTAGGGGCCAACGTCCTGACTTTC.

The chain uses TRBV27 and TRBJ2-7; D is unclear. The CDR3 loop spans 14 amino acids. V lost 4 bases to trimming and J lost 5 bases, with 15 bases between them. Germline V CDR1 and CDR2: MNHEY, SMNVEV (reference sequence). The CDR3 region is CASSSTGSLNEQYF. The CDR3 region has the DNA TGTGCCAGCAGTTCCACGGGCAGCCTAAACGAGCAGTACTTC.

This sequence joins TRBV5-4 and TRBJ2-7; 7 nucleotides match TRBD2. The CDR3 runs 15 residues. The J segment lost 6 bases and the V segment lost 4 bases, leaving 13 bases of the junction unmatched. Germline-derived CDR1 and CDR2 are SGHNT and YYREEE (reference sequence). CDR3 coding DNA: TGTGCCAGCAGCAACCCGGGGGAGGGCATCTCCGAGCAGTACTTC. Protein sequence: CASSNPGEGISEQYF.

This rearrangement joins TRBV30 to TRBJ2-5; TRBD1 matches 10 bases. The CDR3 has 15 amino acids. The germline V gene encodes CDR1 GTSNPN and CDR2 SVGIG (reference sequence). V shed 5 bases, J shed 3 bases, and the junction held 9 bases outside the gene matches. The CDR3 is CAWDRQGQGKETQYF. The CDR3 DNA reads TGTGCCTGGGACCGACAGGGACAGGGGAAAGAGACCCAGTACTTC.

This sequence joins TRBV3-1 (or the pseudogene TRBV3-2) and TRBJ2-2; 8 positions match TRBD1. This CDR3 is built from 16 residues. Germline V gene lookup returns CDR1 LGHDT and CDR2 YNNKEL (reference sequence). J was trimmed by 9 bases and V by 3 bases; bases with no gene match: 12. In nucleotides, the CDR3 is TGTGCCAGCAGCCAGCAGGACAGGGTTAGTGGCCGGGAGCTGTTTTTT. Its translation: CASSQQDRVSGRELFF.

V usage is TRBV29-1 and J usage is TRBJ1-1; D might be TRBD1 (5 bases). Germline V gives CDR1 SQVTM, CDR2 ANQGSEA. The V end was cut by 5 bases, the J end by 0 bases, with 7 bases between. This CDR3 spans 12 amino acids. This chain's CDR3 is CSVRGVNTEAFF. For the CDR3, the DNA is TGCAGCGTTAGGGGCGTGAACACTGAAGCTTTCTTT.

This clone was seen a single time. J is TRBJ2-5 and V is TRBV7-9, with a weak D call TRBD1 (6 bases). The germline CDR1 and CDR2 sequences are SEHNR and FQNEAQ (reference sequence). V lost 6 bases to trimming and J lost 5 bases, with 16 bases between them. This CDR3 is 14 amino acids long. The CDR3 protein is CASRWGPGVETQYF. The CDR3 coding sequence is TGTGCCAGCAGGTGGGGGCCCGGGGTGGAGACCCAGTACTTC. The full variable domain, completed using reference TRBV7-9 and TRBJ2-5, is DTGVSQNPRHKITKRGQNVTFRCDPISEHNRLYWYRQTLGQGPEFLTYFQNEAQLEKSRLLSDRFSAERPKGSFSTLEIQRTEQGDSAMYLCASRWGPGVETQYFGPGTRLLVL.

This chain links TRBV7-9 with TRBJ2-1; the match to TRBD2 covers 8 bases. V lost 5 bases and J lost 5; bases outside the gene matches: 8. The CDR3 contains 15 residues. CDR1 and CDR2 from the germline V gene are SEHNR and FQNEAQ (reference sequence). The CDR3 spells CASSLVAGRNNEQFF. The CDR3, as DNA: TGTGCCAGCAGCCTAGTAGCGGGGAGAAACAATGAGCAGTTCTTC.

The chain employs TRBV5-1 and TRBJ2-3; TRBD2 aligns across 11 bases. The CDR3 spans 14 residues. Germline assignment: CDR1 SGHRS and CDR2 YFSETQ. V was pared by 4 bases and J by 5 bases, with 3 bases of the junction left unmatched. This CDR3 reads CASSIAGGEDTQYF. The CDR3 DNA reads as TGCGCCAGCAGCATAGCGGGGGGGGAAGATACGCAGTATTTT. Filled out from reference TRBV5-1 and TRBJ2-3, the complete variable domain reads KAGVTQTPRYLIKTRGQQVTLSCSPISGHRSVSWYQQTPGQGLQFLFEYFSETQRNKGNFPGRFSGRQFSNSRSEMNVSTLELGDSALYLCASSIAGGEDTQYFGPGTRLTVL.

The chain combines TRBV20-1 with TRBJ1-4; TRBD1 is a possible D gene (6 bases). The V gene lost 8 bases and the J gene lost 8 bases, with 12 bases spanning the gap. The CDR3 consists of 11 residues. In germline, CDR1 is DFQATT, CDR2 SNEGSKA (reference sequence). The CDR3 sequence: CSHRVGEKLFF. The DNA of the CDR3 is TGCAGTCACAGGGTAGGCGAAAAACTGTTTTTT.

This clone was picked up one time. The chain carries TRBV4-1 and TRBJ1-2; D is undetermined. The CDR3 loop spans 14 amino acids. Trimming took 0 bases from V and 8 from J, leaving 13 bases between them. From germline, CDR1 is MGHRA and CDR2 YSYEKL. As DNA, the CDR3 is TGCGCCAGCAGCCAAGAAGACGGGAATAGAGGCTACACCTTC. Translating it yields CASSQEDGNRGYTF.